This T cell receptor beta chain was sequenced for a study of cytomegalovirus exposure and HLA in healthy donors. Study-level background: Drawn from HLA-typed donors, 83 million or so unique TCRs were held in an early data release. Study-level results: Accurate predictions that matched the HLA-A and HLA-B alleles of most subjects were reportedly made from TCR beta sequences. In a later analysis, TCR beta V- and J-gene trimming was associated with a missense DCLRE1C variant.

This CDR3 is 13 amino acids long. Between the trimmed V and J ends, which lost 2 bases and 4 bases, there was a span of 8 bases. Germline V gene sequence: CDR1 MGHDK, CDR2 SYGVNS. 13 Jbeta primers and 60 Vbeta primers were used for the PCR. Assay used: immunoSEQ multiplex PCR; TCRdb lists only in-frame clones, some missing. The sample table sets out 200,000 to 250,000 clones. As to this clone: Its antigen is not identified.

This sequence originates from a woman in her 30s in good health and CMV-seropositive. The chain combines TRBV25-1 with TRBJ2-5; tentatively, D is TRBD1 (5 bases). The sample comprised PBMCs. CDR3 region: CASSETGAETQYF. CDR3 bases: TGTGCCAGCAGTGAAACAGGAGCAGAGACCCAGTACTTC.